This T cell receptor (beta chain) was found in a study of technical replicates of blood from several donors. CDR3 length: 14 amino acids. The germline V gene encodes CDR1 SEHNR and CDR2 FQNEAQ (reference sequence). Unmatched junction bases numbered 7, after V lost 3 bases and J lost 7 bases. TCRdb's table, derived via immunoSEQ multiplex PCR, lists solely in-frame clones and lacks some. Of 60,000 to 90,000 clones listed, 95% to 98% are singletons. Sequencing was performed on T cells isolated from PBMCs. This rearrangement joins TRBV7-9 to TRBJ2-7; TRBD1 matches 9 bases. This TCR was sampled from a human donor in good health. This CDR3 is CASSFQLTGGEQYF. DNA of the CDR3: TGTGCCAGCAGCTTCCAACTGACAGGGGGGGAGCAGTACTTC.